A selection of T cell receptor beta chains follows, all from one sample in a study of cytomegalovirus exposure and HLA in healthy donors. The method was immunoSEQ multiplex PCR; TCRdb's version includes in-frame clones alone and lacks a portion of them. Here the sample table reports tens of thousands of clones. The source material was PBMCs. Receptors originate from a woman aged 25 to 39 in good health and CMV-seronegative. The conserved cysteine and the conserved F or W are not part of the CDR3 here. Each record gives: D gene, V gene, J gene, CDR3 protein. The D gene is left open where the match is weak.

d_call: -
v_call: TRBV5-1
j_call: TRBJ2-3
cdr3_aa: ASSLGGFTDTQY

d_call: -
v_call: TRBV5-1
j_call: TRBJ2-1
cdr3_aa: ASSLGPGGDDNEQF

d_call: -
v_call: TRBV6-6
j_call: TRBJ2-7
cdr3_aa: ASSYLLSSYEQY

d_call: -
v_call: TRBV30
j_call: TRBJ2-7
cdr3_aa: AWSVGTGEYYEQY

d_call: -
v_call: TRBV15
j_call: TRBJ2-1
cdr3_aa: ATSRDQPGDNEQF

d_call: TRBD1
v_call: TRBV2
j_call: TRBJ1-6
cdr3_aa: ASVPGQGNSPLH

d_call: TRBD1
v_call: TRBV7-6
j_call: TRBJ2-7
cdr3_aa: ASSKWTGAVYEQY

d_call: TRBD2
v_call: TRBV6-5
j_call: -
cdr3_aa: ASSYSISGRGEQY

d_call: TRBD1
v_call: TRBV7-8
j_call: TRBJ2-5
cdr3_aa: ASTPTGGLWETQY

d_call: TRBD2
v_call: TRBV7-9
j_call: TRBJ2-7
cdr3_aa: ASSRWGGVDEQY

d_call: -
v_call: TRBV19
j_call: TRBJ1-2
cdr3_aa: ATQGIGYT

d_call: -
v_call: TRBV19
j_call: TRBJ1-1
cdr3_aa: ASSLSGANTEAF

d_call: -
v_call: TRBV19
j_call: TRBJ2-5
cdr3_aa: ASSGLAETQETQY

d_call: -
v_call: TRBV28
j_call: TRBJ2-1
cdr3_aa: ASSLPGTGHNEQF

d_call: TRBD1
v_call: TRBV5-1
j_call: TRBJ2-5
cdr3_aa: ASSVTGDKETQY

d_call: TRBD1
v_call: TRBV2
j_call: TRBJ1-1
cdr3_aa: ASRSQGASTEAF

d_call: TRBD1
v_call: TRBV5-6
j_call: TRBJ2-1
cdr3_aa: ASSFGTGTNEQF

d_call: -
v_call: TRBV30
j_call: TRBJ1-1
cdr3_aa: AWKWGMNTEDF

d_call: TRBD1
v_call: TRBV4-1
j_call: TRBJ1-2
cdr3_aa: ASSYLGTDYGYT

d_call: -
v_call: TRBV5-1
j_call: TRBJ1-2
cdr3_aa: ASSGGGRDHGYT

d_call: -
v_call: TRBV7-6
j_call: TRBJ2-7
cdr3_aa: ASSPTTGAYEQY

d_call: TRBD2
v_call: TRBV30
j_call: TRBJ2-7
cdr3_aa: AWSAGVSYEQY

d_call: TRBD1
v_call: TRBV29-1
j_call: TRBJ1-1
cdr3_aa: SVEGLGTDTEAF

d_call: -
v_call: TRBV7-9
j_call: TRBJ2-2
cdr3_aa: ASGTPPTGELF

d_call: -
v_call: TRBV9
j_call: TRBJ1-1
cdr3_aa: ASSALTGNTEAF

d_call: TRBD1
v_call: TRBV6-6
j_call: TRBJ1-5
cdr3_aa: ASSPSHRGLDQPQH

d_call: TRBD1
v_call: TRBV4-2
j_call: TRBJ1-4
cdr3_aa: ASSRRGQGAGELRSEKLF

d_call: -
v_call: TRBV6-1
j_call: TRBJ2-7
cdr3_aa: ASSAGVLYEQY

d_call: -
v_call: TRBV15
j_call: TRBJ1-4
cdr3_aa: ATSRGRGAANEKLF

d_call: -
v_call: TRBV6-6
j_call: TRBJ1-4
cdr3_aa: ASTTGSPEKLF

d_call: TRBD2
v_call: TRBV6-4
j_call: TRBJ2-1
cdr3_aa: ASSRLAGAYNEQF

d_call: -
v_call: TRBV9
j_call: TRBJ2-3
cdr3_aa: ASSVGPGGDTQY

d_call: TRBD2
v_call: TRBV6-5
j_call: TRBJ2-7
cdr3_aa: ASRVAGGYEQY

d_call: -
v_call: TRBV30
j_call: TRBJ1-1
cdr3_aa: AWTQGLMNTEAF

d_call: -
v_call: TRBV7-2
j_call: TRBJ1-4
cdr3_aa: ASSGLGGVLNEKLF

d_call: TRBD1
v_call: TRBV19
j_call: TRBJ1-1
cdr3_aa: ASSIGVPGQGNTEAF

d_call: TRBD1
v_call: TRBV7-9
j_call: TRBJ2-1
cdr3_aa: ASSPTGVSYNEQF

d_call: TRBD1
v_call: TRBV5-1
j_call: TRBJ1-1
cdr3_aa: ASSLGTGQTEAF

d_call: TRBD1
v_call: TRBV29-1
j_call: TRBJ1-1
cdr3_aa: SVGQEMNTEAF

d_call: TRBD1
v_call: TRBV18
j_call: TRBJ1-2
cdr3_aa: ASSPTGQGIYGYT

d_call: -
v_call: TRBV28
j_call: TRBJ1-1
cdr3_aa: ASSFSRRVEAF

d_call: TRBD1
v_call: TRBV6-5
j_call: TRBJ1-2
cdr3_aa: ASSYGGGGNYGYT

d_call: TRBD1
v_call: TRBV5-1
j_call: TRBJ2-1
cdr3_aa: ASSLGTGLNEQF

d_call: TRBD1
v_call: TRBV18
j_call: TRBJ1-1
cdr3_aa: ASSSDRVGTEAF

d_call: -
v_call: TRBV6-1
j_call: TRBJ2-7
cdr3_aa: ASMRTDEQY

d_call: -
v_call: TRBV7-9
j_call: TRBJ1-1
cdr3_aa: ASSLMTGAMNTEAF

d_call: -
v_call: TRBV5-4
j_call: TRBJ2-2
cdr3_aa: ASSLAENTGELF

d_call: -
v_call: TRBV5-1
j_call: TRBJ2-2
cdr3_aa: ASSLNAGLAGELF

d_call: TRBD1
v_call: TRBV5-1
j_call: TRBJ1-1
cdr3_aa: ASSPPGQGGTEAF

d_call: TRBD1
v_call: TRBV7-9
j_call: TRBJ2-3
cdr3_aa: ASSVWGNRGSVVTDTQY

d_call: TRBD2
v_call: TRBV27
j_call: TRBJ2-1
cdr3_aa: ASSLEGLAINEQF

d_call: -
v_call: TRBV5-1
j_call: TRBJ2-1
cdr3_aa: ASSLERGDSYNEQF

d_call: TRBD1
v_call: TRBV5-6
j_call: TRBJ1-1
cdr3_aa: ASSLANFRGRVTEAF

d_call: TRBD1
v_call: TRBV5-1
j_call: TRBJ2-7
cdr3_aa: ASSLQQGKGYEQY

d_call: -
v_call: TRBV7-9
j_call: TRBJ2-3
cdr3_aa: ASSLSTDTQY

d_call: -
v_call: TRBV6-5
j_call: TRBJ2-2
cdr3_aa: ASTTREPSTGELF

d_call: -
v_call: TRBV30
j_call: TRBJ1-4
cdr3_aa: ASGNPKGGEKLF